This T cell receptor (beta chain) appears in the sequencing data of a study of Graves' ophthalmopathy and Graves' hyperthyroidism. Certain patients were not enrolled. These were patients with other autoimmune diseases, uncontrolled infections, pregnancy or lactation. Germline CDR1 is SQVTM and CDR2 is ANQGSEA. Trimming removed 8 bases at V and 3 bases at J, with 10 bases between. The CDR3 runs 11 residues. Amplified material comprised TCR beta CDR3 regions derived from RNA transcripts. Investigators did first-round RT-PCR with HTBI primers, then second-round multiplex PCR. TCRdb re-derived calls from the multiplex PCR reads in MiXCR, one entry per CDR3 protein. The sample shows about 740,000 distinct CDR3 sequences, around 40% of them seen only once.

The chain joins TRBV29-1 to TRBJ1-1; D unclear. The TCR sequence derives from an adult man with Graves' ophthalmopathy. Sequenced: peripheral blood. The CDR3 protein is CSSYFDTEAFF. As DNA, the CDR3 is TGCAGCAGTTACTTCGACACTGAAGCTTTCTTT.